The entry below gives a single T cell receptor (beta chain) sequence along with its context. The V gene end was trimmed by 5 bases and the J gene end by 1 base; junction bases not matched to a gene: 7. CDR1 is SGHAT and CDR2 is FQNNGV in the germline V gene. This CDR3 is 15 amino acids long. The table came from immunoSEQ multiplex PCR; TCRdb's copy has only in-frame clones and leaves some out. Here the sample spans 150,000 to 200,000 clones, 80% to 90% being singletons. This entry belongs to a study of blood T cell repertoires in COVID-19. The V gene is TRBV11-2, the J gene TRBJ2-7, with 8 nucleotides matching TRBD1. The sequenced material came from peripheral blood. The clonotype comes from a man in his 60s with acute or convalescent COVID-19. The DNA of the CDR3 is TGTGCCAGCAGCACAACGGACAGGGTTTCCTACGAGCAGTACTTC. Translating gives CASSTTDRVSYEQYF. The entire variable domain, with the rest obtained from reference TRBV11-2 and TRBJ2-7, is as follows: EAGVAQSPRYKIIEKRQSVAFWCNPISGHATLYWYQQILGQGPKLLIQFQNNGVVDDSQLPKDRFSAERLKGVDSTLKIQPAKLEDSAVYLCASSTTDRVSYEQYFGPGTRLTVT.